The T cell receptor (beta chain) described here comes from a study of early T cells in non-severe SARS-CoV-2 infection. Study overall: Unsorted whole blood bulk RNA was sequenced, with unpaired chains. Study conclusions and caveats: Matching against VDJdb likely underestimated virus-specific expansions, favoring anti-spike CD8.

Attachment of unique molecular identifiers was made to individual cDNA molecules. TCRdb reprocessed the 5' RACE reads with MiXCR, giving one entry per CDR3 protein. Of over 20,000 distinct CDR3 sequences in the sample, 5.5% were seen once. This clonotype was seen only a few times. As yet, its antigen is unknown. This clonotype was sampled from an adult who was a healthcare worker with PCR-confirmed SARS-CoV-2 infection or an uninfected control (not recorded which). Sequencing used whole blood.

CDR3 sequence: CASSSRRAYEQYF. The CDR3 nucleotides read TGTGCCAGCAGCTCCCGGAGGGCCTACGAGCAGTACTTC. The chain couples TRBV11-2 to TRBJ2-7, with D perhaps TRBD2 (6 bases). The CDR3 is made up of 13 amino acids. Trimming pared 4 bases from V and 2 bases from J, leaving 9 bases between. From germline, CDR1 is SGHAT and CDR2 FQNNGV. Using reference TRBV11-2 and TRBJ2-7 for the parts outside the CDR3, the full variable domain is EAGVAQSPRYKIIEKRQSVAFWCNPISGHATLYWYQQILGQGPKLLIQFQNNGVVDDSQLPKDRFSAERLKGVDSTLKIQPAKLEDSAVYLCASSSRRAYEQYFGPGTRLTVT.